This T cell receptor (beta chain) was recorded in a study of cytomegalovirus exposure and HLA in healthy donors. Findings of the study overall: First-cohort TCR clusters were later found to tend to co-occur in the 90 to 150 validation repertoires.

Here immunoSEQ multiplex PCR was the method, and the copy in TCRdb shows in-frame clones only, minus some. Of about 65,000 clones in the sample, approximately 90% were seen once. As to this clone: Its antigen is still unknown.

V lost 5 bases, J lost 6 bases, and 15 bases stayed unmatched. This CDR3 is 16 amino acids long. The germline gives CDR1 SQVTM, CDR2 ANQGSEA. The specimen sequenced was PBMCs. The source is a woman aged 18 to 35 in good health and CMV-seronegative. V usage is TRBV29-1 and J usage is TRBJ2-2, with 7 bases aligning to TRBD1. CDR3 residues: CSVFNWDSRRSGELFF. The CDR3, as DNA: TGCAGCGTTTTTAACTGGGACAGTCGAAGATCCGGGGAGCTGTTTTTT.